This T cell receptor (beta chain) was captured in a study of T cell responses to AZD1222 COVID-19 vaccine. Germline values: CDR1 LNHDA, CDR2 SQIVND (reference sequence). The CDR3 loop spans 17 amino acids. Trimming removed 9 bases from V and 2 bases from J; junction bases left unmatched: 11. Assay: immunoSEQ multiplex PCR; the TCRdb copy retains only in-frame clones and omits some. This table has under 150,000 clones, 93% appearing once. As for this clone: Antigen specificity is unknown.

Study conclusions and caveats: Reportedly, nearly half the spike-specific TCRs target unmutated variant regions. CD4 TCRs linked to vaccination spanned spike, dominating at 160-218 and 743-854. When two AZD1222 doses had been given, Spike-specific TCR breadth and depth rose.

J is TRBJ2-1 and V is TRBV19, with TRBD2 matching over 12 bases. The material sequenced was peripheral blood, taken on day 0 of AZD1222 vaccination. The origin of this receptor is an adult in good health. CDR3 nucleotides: TGTGCCAGCAAACGGACTAGCGGGATTCGGACCTACAATGAGCAGTTCTTC. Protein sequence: CASKRTSGIRTYNEQFF.